This T cell receptor (beta chain) originates from a study of control samples from healthy donors and cancer patients. Sequencing used immunoSEQ multiplex PCR; TCRdb keeps in-frame clones, though not all of them. The sample has tens of thousands of clones, over 90% seen once. V was pared by 2 bases and J by 3 bases, with 14 bases between. This CDR3 comprises 17 residues. CDR1 and CDR2 from the germline V gene are MNHEY and SVGEGT. This sequence was found in a woman between 50 and 59 years old with head and neck cancer. The sequencing sample was made of PBMCs. The J gene is TRBJ2-6, the V gene TRBV6-2 or TRBV6-3, with a possible D match to TRBD1 (5 bases). The CDR3 loop is CASSYALRQIGANVLTF. Written as DNA, the CDR3 is TGTGCCAGCAGTTACGCCCTCCGACAGATTGGGGCCAACGTCCTGACTTTC.